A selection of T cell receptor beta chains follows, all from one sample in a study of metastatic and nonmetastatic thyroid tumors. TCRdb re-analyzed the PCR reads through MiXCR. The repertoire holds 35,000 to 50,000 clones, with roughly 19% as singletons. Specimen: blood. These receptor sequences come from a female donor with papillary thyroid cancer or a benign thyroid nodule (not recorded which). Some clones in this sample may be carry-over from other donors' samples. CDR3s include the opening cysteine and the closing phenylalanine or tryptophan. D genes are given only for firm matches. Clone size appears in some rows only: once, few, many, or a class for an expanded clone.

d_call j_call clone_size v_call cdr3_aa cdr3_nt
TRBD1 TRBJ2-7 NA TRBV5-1 CASSPHKATDRGRSYEQYF TGCGCCAGCAGCCCGCATAAGGCAACAGACAGGGGGCGATCCTACGAGCAGTACTTC
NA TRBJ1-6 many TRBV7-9 CASSLGTPNSPLHF TGTGCCAGCAGCTTAGGTACACCTAATTCACCCCTCCACTTT
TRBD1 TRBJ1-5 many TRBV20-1 CSASIVQGAGQPQHF TGCAGTGCTAGTATAGTACAGGGGGCAGGTCAGCCCCAGCATTTT
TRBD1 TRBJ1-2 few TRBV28 CASRTGTVYCYTF TGTGCCAGCAGGACAGGGACAGTCTATTGCTACACCTTC
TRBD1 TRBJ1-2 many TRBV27 CASSTQGGGYTF TGTGCCAGCAGCACTCAGGGGGGCGGCTACACCTTC
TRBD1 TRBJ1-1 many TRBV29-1 CSVNRGIGTEAFF TGCAGCGTAAACAGGGGTATAGGGACTGAAGCTTTCTTT
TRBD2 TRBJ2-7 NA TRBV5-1 CASKGSGLADSSYEQYF TGCGCCAGCAAGGGGTCGGGACTAGCGGATAGCTCCTACGAGCAGTACTTC
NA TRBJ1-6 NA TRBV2 CASSERVAANLPLHF TGTGCCAGCAGTGAACGGGTTGCTGCAAATTTACCCCTCCACTTT
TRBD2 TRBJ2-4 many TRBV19 CASSIGRLAGVLAKNIQYF TGTGCCAGTAGTATAGGGAGGCTAGCGGGGGTCCTAGCCAAAAACATTCAGTACTTC
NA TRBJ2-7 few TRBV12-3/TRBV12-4 CASVGFVEQYF TGTGCCAGCGTGGGTTTCGTGGAGCAGTACTTC
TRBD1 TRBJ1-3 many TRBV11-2 CASSLIRGGKGNTIYF TGTGCCAGCAGCTTAATAAGAGGGGGCAAAGGAAACACCATATATTTT
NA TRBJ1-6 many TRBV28 CASTIAIDNSPLHF TGTGCCAGCACTATAGCGATAGATAATTCACCCCTCCACTTT
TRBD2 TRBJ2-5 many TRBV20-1 CSAGSLLAGGETQYF TGCAGTGCTGGGTCCTTACTAGCGGGAGGGGAGACCCAGTACTTC
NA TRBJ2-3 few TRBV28 CASIYRDWVTDTQYF TGTGCCAGCATCTACAGGGATTGGGTCACAGATACGCAGTATTTT
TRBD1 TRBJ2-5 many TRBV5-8 CASSLRQGARRETQYF TGTGCCAGCAGCCTCAGACAGGGGGCGCGGCGAGAGACCCAGTACTTC
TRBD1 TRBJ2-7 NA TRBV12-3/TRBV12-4 CASSHTDRVEQYF TGTGCCAGCAGTCACACAGACAGGGTTGAGCAGTACTTC
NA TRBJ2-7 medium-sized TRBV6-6 CASSYSIGARGEQYF TGTGCCAGCAGTTACTCGATAGGAGCTAGGGGAGAGCAGTACTTC
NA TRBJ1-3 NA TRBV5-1 CASSLSVGNTIYF TGCGCCAGCAGCTTGTCCGTGGGAAACACCATATATTTT
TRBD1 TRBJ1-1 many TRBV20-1 CSARDRGCTEAFF TGCAGTGCTAGGGACAGGGGTTGCACTGAAGCTTTCTTT
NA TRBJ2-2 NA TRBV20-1 CSATRGSNTGELFF TGCAGTGCTACACGAGGGTCAAACACCGGGGAGCTGTTTTTT
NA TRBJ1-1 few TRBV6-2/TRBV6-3 CASRIHQGREFGTEAFF TGTGCCAGCAGGATCCATCAGGGGAGAGAGTTCGGCACTGAAGCTTTCTTT
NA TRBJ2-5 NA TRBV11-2 CASIDGFQETQYF TGTGCCAGCATCGACGGGTTCCAAGAGACCCAGTACTTC
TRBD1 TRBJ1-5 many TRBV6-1 CASSEGAGGYHNQPQHF TGTGCCAGCAGTGAAGGGGCAGGGGGATACCACAATCAGCCCCAGCATTTT
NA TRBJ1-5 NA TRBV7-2 CASSPLTSYQPQHF TGTGCCAGCAGTCCTCTGACATCTTATCAGCCCCAGCATTTT
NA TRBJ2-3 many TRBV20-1 CSAREAQARRTDTQYF TGCAGTGCTAGAGAGGCCCAGGCGAGGCGCACAGATACGCAGTATTTT
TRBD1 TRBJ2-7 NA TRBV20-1 CSAPIGQGYEQYF TGCAGTGCCCCGATAGGACAGGGCTACGAGCAGTACTTC
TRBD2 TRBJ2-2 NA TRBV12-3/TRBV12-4 CASSPSGEGTGELFF TGTGCCAGCAGTCCTAGCGGGGAGGGGACCGGGGAGCTGTTTTTT
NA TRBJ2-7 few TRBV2 CASRRVSYEQYF TGTGCCAGCAGAAGGGTCTCCTACGAGCAGTACTTC
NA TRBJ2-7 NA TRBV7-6 CASSPSVVAYEQYF TGTGCCAGTAGCCCCTCCGTAGTGGCCTACGAGCAGTACTTC
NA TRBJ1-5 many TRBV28 CASSRAGATNQPQHF TGTGCCAGCAGTAGGGCCGGCGCCACCAATCAGCCCCAGCATTTT
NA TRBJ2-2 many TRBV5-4 CASSLRSAGELFF TGTGCCAGCAGCTTGCGCTCGGCCGGGGAGCTGTTTTTT
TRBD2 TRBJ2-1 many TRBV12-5 CASGLVPAGGPNEQFF TGTGCTAGTGGTTTGGTACCTGCGGGAGGGCCGAATGAGCAGTTCTTC
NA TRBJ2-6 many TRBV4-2 CASSLSTEGATGANVLTF TGTGCCAGCAGCCTATCGACGGAGGGGGCGACTGGGGCCAACGTCCTGACTTTC
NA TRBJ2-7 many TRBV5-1 CASSLVGGYEQYF TGCGCCAGCAGCTTGGTCGGGGGTTACGAGCAGTACTTC
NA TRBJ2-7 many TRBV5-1 CASSLDDYEQYF TGCGCCAGCAGCTTGGACGACTACGAGCAGTACTTC
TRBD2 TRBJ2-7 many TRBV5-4 CASSLVASGRDTYEQYF TGTGCCAGCAGCTTGGTTGCTAGCGGGAGGGATACCTACGAGCAGTACTTC
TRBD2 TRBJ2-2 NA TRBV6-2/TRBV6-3 CASSVSAGRAGELFF TGTGCCAGCAGTGTTTCGGCGGGGAGGGCCGGGGAGCTGTTTTTT
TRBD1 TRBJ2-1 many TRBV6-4 CASSSGTGGDEQFF TGTGCCAGCTCCTCCGGGACAGGGGGGGATGAGCAGTTCTTC
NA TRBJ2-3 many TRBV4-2 CASSQENSPDTQYF TGTGCCAGCAGCCAAGAAAATAGCCCGGATACGCAGTATTTT
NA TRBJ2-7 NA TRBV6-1 CASSEAAGSSYEQYF TGTGCCAGCAGTGAAGCCGCAGGGTCCTCCTACGAGCAGTACTTC
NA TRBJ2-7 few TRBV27 CASIVAASYEQYF TGTGCCAGCATTGTGGCCGCTTCCTACGAGCAGTACTTC
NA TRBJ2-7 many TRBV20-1 CSAPGAGGFFYEQYF TGCAGTGCCCCGGGGGCAGGCGGATTCTTCTACGAGCAGTACTTC
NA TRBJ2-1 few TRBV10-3 CAISDVLSWNNEQFF TGTGCCATCAGTGATGTCCTATCGTGGAACAATGAGCAGTTCTTC
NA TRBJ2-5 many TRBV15 CATSRDPREETQYF TGTGCCACCAGCAGAGATCCCAGGGAAGAGACCCAGTACTTC
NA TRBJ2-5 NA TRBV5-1 CTSSLEAVAGGVQTQYF TGCACCAGCAGCTTGGAGGCGGTAGCTGGAGGAGTACAGACCCAGTACTTC
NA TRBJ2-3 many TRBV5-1 CASSLGREDTQYF TGCGCCAGCAGCTTGGGGAGGGAGGATACGCAGTATTTT
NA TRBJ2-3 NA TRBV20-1 CSARAGGWGIDTQYF TGCAGTGCTAGAGCAGGGGGGTGGGGTATCGATACGCAGTATTTT
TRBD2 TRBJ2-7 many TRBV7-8 CASSFLTSGGSEQYF TGTGCCAGCAGCTTCCTGACTAGCGGGGGGAGCGAGCAGTACTTC
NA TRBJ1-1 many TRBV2 CASNLIMGTEAFF TGTGCCAGCAATCTGATAATGGGCACTGAAGCTTTCTTT
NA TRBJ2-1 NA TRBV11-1 CASSSTELATGEQFF TGTGCCAGCAGCTCAACTGAACTAGCGACAGGTGAGCAGTTCTTC
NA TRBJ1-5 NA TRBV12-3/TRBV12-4 CASSHSYLGTNNQPQHF TGTGCCAGCAGTCATAGCTACCTCGGGACAAATAATCAGCCCCAGCATTTT
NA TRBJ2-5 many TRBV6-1 CASSEAVGAAETQYF TGTGCCAGCAGTGAAGCGGTGGGGGCTGCCGAGACCCAGTACTTC
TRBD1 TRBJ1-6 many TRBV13 CASSFHIQGSSSYNSPLHF TGTGCCAGCAGCTTCCATATACAGGGGTCCAGCTCCTATAATTCACCCCTCCACTTT
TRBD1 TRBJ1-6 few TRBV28 CASKTGVVSPLHF TGTGCCAGCAAGACAGGGGTCGTTTCACCCCTCCACTTT
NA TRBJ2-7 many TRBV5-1 CASSLRVGYEQYF TGCGCCAGCAGCTTGCGGGTTGGGTACGAGCAGTACTTC